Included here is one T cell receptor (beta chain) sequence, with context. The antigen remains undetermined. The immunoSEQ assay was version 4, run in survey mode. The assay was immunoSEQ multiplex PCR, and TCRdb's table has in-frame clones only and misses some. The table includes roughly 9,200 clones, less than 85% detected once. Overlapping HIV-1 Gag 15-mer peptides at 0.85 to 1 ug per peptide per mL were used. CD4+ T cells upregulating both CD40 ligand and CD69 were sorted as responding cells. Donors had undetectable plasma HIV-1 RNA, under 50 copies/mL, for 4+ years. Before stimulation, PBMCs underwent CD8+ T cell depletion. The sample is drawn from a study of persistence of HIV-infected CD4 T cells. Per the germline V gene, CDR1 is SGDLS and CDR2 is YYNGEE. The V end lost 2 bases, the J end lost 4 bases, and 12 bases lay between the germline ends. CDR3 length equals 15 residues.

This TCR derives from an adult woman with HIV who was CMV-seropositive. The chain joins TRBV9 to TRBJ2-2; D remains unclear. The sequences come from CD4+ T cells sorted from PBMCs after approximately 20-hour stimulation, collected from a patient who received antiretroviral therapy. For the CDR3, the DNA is TGTGCCAGCAGCGTTTCGGGCCTAGGCACCGGGGAGCTGTTTTTT. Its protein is CASSVSGLGTGELFF.